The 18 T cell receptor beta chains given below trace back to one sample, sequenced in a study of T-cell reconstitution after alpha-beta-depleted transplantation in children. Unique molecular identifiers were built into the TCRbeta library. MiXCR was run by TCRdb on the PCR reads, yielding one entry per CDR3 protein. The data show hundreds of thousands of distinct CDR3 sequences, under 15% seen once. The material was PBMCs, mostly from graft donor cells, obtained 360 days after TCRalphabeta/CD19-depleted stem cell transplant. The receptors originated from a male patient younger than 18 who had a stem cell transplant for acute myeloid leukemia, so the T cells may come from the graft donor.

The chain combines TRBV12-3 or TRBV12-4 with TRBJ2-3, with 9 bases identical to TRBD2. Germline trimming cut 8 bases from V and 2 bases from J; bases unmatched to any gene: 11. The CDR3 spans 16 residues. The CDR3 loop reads CASARGLAGPTDTQYF. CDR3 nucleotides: TGTGCCAGCGCACGGGGGCTAGCGGGACCCACAGATACGCAGTATTTT.

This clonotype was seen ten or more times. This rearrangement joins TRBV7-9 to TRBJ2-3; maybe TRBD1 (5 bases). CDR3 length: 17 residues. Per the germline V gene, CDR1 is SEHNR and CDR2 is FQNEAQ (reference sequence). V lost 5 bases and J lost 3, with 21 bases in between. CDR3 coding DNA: TGTGCCAGCAGCCGGACGACCAGTGGGGCCCCTACAGATACGCAGTATTTT. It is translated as CASSRTTSGAPTDTQYF.

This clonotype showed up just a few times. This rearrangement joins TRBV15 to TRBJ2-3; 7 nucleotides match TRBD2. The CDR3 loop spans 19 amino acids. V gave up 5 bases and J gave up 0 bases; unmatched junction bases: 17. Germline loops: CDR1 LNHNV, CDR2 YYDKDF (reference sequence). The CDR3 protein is CATSGRPVGGGGSTDTQYF. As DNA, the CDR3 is TGTGCCACCAGCGGCCGTCCCGTCGGCGGGGGTGGAAGCACAGATACGCAGTATTTT.

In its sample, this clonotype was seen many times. The CDR3 DNA follows: TGTGCCAGTAGTATCACGAACACTGAAGCTTTCTTT. Its translation is CASSITNTEAFF. This chain joins TRBV19 and TRBJ1-1; D is uncertain. V lost 3 bases to trimming and J lost 1 base, with 3 bases between them. In germline, CDR1 is LNHDA, CDR2 SQIVND (reference sequence). The CDR3 has 12 amino acids.

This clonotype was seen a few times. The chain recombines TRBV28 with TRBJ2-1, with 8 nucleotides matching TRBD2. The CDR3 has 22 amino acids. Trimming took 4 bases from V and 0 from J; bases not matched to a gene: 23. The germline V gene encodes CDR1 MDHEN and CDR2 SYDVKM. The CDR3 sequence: CASSSSAGLGAGGRSSYNEQFF. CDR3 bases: TGTGCCAGCAGTTCGAGCGCAGGACTAGGGGCGGGAGGACGAAGCTCCTACAATGAGCAGTTCTTC.

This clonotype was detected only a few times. CDR3 nucleotides: TGTGCCAGCTCTCTATCGGAACTCGTCCACTGGGAGACCCAGTACTTC. It encodes CASSLSELVHWETQYF. The V call is TRBV18, the J call TRBJ2-5; no clear D gene. With 6 bases removed from V and 5 bases from J, the gap between germline ends came to 22 bases. CDR1 KGHSH and CDR2 LQKENI come from the germline V gene. The CDR3 has 16 amino acids.

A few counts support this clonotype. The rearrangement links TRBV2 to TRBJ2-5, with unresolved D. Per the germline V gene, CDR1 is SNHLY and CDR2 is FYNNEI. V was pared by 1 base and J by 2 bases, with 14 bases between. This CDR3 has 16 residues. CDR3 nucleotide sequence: TGTGCCAGCAGTGAAGTTACCTTCTCACCACAAGAGACCCAGTACTTC. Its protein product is CASSEVTFSPQETQYF.

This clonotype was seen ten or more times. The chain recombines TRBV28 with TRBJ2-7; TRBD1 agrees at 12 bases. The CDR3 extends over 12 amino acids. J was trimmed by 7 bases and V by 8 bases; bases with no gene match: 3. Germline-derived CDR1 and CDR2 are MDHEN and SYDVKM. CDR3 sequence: CASRDRGREQYF. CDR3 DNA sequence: TGTGCCAGCCGGGACAGGGGGCGAGAGCAGTACTTC.

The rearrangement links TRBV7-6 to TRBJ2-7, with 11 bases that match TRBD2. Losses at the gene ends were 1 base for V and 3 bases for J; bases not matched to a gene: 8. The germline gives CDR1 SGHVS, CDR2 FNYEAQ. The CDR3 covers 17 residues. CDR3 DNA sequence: TGTGCCAGCAGCTTAGGCGACATAGCGGGAGGGGGCTACGAGCAGTACTTC. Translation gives CASSLGDIAGGGYEQYF.

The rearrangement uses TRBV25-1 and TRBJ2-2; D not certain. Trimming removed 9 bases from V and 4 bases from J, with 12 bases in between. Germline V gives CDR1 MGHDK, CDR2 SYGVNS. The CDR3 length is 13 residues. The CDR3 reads CASTPVGTGELFF. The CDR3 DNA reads TGTGCCAGTACTCCCGTTGGCACCGGGGAGCTGTTTTTT.

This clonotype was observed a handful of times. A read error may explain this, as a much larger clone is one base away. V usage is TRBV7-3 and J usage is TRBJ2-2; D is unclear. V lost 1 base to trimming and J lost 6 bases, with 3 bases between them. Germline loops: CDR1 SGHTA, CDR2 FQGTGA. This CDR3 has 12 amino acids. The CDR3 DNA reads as TGTGCCAGCAGCTTAATTCCCGGGGAGCTGTTTTTT. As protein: CASSLIPGELFF.

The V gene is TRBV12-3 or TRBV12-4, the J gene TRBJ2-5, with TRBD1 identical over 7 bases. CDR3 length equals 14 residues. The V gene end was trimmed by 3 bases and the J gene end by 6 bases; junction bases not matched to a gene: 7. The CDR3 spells CASSFQVRGKTQYF. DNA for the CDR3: TGTGCCAGCAGTTTTCAGGTCAGGGGGAAGACCCAGTACTTC.

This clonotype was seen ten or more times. CDR3 DNA sequence: TGTGCCAGCAGCTTAGCCGGGACAGCCTATAATTCACCCCTCCACTTT. Encoded protein: CASSLAGTAYNSPLHF. The V gene is TRBV7-8, the J gene TRBJ1-6; 7 bases map to TRBD1. Germline V CDR1 and CDR2: SGHVS, FQNEAQ. This CDR3 spans 16 amino acids. The junction had 1 base not matched to a gene; V was cut back by 0 bases and J by 2 bases.

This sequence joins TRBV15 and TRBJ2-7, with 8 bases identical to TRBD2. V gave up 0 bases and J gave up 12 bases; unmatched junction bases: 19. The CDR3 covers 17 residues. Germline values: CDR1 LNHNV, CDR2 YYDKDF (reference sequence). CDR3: CATSRDHLLGPTSGWYF. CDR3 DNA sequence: TGTGCCACCAGCAGAGATCACCTCCTGGGGCCAACTAGCGGCTGGTACTTC.

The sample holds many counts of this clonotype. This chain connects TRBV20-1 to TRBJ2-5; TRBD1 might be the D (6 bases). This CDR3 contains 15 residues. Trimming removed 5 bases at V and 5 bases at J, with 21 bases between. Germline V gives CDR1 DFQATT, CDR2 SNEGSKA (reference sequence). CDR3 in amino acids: CSASPAQGMKETQYF. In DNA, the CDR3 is TGCAGTGCTTCTCCTGCCCAGGGGATGAAGGAGACCCAGTACTTC.

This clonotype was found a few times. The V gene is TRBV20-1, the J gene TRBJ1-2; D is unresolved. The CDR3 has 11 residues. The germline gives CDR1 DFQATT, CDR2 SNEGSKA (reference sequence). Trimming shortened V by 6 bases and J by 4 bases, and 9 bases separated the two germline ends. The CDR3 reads CSAGGFYGYTF. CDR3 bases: TGCAGTGCCGGCGGCTTCTATGGCTACACCTTC.

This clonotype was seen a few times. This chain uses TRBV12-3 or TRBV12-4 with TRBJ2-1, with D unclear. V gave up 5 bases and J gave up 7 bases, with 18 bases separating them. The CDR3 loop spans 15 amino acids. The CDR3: CASSRHDQSRNEQFF. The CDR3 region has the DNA TGTGCCAGCAGTCGCCACGATCAGTCGCGGAATGAGCAGTTCTTC.

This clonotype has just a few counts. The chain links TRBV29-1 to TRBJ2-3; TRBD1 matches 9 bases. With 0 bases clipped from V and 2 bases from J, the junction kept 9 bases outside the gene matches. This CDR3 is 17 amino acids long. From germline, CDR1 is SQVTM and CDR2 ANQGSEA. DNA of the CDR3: TGCAGCGTTGAAGATCTTAGGGGACAGGGATCCACAGATACGCAGTATTTT. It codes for CSVEDLRGQGSTDTQYF.